The 20 T cell receptor beta chains reported below all come from one sample, sequenced in a study of T cells in localized non-small cell lung cancer. Sequencing was performed with immunoSEQ multiplex PCR; in TCRdb, only in-frame clones are kept and a portion is missing. The table lists about 23,000 clones, just over 90% of them singletons. The source was peripheral blood, collected before any cancer treatment. These receptors were collected from a woman aged 40-69 years with stage I lung adenocarcinoma.

The chain recombines TRBV2 with TRBJ2-7; D is possibly TRBD1 (6 bases). With 10 bases removed from V and 5 bases from J, the gap between germline ends came to 21 bases. CDR3 length equals 14 residues. Germline V gives CDR1 SNHLY, CDR2 FYNNEI. The CDR3 DNA sequence: TGTGCCAATGCACGGACAGAAGGTTCCGACGAGCAGTACTTC. Protein product: CANARTEGSDEQYF.

Written as DNA, the CDR3 is TGTGCCTGGAGGACAGGGGGACCGTACGAGCAGTACTTC. It is translated as CAWRTGGPYEQYF. The chain employs TRBV30 and TRBJ2-7, with 9 positions matching TRBD1. CDR1 and CDR2 from the germline V gene are GTSNPN and SVGIG (reference sequence). The CDR3 runs 13 residues. Losses at the gene ends were 3 bases for V and 4 bases for J; bases not matched to a gene: 4. The full variable domain, completed using reference TRBV30 and TRBJ2-7, is SQTIHQWPATLVQPVGSPLSLECTVEGTSNPNLYWYRQAAGRGLQLLFYSVGIGQISSEVPQNLSASRPQDRQFILSSKKLLLSDSGFYLCAWRTGGPYEQYFGPGTRLTVT.

This sequence joins TRBV14 and TRBJ1-2; a possible D gene is TRBD1 (6 bases). V dropped 2 bases and J dropped 2 bases, with 15 bases sitting between them. Germline assignment: CDR1 SGHDN and CDR2 FVKESK. The CDR3 runs to 16 residues. CDR3 bases: TGTGCCAGCAGCCAATTTATACAGGGCGGCAACTATGGCTACACCTTC. Translated, it gives CASSQFIQGGNYGYTF.

The CDR3 reads CASSSSNYGYTF. Written as DNA, the CDR3 is TGTGCCAGCAGCTCCTCTAACTATGGCTACACCTTC. The genes are TRBV11-2 and TRBJ1-2, with D uncertain. V lost 4 bases to trimming and J lost 0 bases, with 3 bases between them. This CDR3 is 12 amino acids long. Germline assignment: CDR1 SGHAT and CDR2 FQNNGV. Complete variable domain (other parts from reference TRBV11-2 and TRBJ1-2): EAGVAQSPRYKIIEKRQSVAFWCNPISGHATLYWYQQILGQGPKLLIQFQNNGVVDDSQLPKDRFSAERLKGVDSTLKIQPAKLEDSAVYLCASSSSNYGYTFGSGTRLTVV.

The chain uses TRBV5-1 and TRBJ2-3; TRBD2 matches at 11 bases. Trimming took 4 bases from V and 7 from J; bases not matched to a gene: 8. There are 15 residues in the CDR3. Germline V CDR1 and CDR2: SGHRS, YFSETQ. In DNA form, the CDR3 reads TGCGCCAGCAGCCGAACTAGCGGGAGTGAGAATACGCAGTATTTT. As protein: CASSRTSGSENTQYF.

The rearrangement joins TRBV11-3 to TRBJ2-3; D is possibly TRBD2 (5 bases). The CDR3 is 14 residues long. Germline V gene sequence: CDR1 SGHNT, CDR2 YENEEA. V lost 3 bases and J 5 bases, leaving 12 bases between the germline ends. The CDR3 protein is CASSFREGRDTQYF. The DNA of the CDR3 is TGTGCCAGCAGCTTCAGAGAGGGCAGAGATACGCAGTATTTT. The whole variable domain, remainder taken from reference TRBV11-3 and TRBJ2-3, is EAGVVQSPRYKIIEKKQPVAFWCNPISGHNTLYWYLQNLGQGPELLIRYENEEAVDDSQLPKDRFSAERLKGVDSTLKIQPAELGDSAVYLCASSFREGRDTQYFGPGTRLTVL.

This rearrangement joins TRBV28 to TRBJ2-7, with 9 bases fitting TRBD1. Germline CDR1 MDHEN, CDR2 SYDVKM. After removal of 5 bases from V and 3 bases from J, the junction contained 11 bases not matched to a gene. This CDR3 is 16 amino acids long. The CDR3 DNA reads as TGTGCCAGCAGTCCTACCGGGACAGGGAAGGACTACGAGCAGTACTTC. Translating it yields CASSPTGTGKDYEQYF.

V usage is TRBV28 and J usage is TRBJ2-7, with 8 nucleotides matching TRBD1. Germline V CDR1 and CDR2: MDHEN, SYDVKM. This CDR3 has 15 residues. With V trimmed by 6 bases and J by 1 base, 8 bases remained unmatched. The CDR3 loop is CASRPEGQVSYEQYF. The CDR3, as DNA: TGTGCCAGCAGACCCGAGGGACAGGTATCCTACGAGCAGTACTTC.

J is TRBJ2-7 and V is TRBV28; D possibly corresponds to TRBD1 (5 bases). This CDR3 is 14 amino acids long. Germline-derived CDR1 and CDR2 are MDHEN and SYDVKM. V was pared by 4 bases and J by 0 bases, with 10 bases between. CDR3 region: CASSSPTDSYEQYF. CDR3 nucleotides: TGTGCCAGCAGTTCCCCGACAGACTCCTACGAGCAGTACTTC. The full variable domain, completed using reference TRBV28 and TRBJ2-7, is DVKVTQSSRYLVKRTGEKVFLECVQDMDHENMFWYRQDPGLGLRLIYFSYDVKMKEKGDIPEGYSVSREKKERFSLILESASTNQTSMYLCASSSPTDSYEQYFGPGTRLTVT.

The chain links TRBV6-1 to TRBJ2-1; D is perhaps TRBD1 (6 bases). CDR1 is MNHNS, CDR2 SASEGT, per germline. V lost 4 bases, J lost 5 bases, and 18 bases lay in between. The CDR3 contains 16 residues. In DNA form, the CDR3 reads TGTGCCAGCAGTGGCTACTCCGGGACACCGAACAATGAGCAGTTCTTC. Protein: CASSGYSGTPNNEQFF.

This chain connects TRBV6-6 to TRBJ2-3, with no clear D. CDR3 length: 12 residues. Germline V gene data show CDR1 as MNHNY and CDR2 as SVGAGI (reference sequence). The V end lost 6 bases, the J end lost 3 bases, and 7 bases lay between the germline ends. CDR3 DNA sequence: TGTGCCAGCAGACCCAATACAGATACGCAGTATTTT. It yields the protein CASRPNTDTQYF.

The gene calls are TRBV30 and TRBJ2-5; no clear D gene. This CDR3 has 14 residues. Germline V CDR1 and CDR2: GTSNPN, SVGIG (reference sequence). The V end was cut by 0 bases, the J end by 6 bases, with 14 bases between. The CDR3 sequence is CAWSVQSDAKTQYF. CDR3 nucleotides: TGTGCCTGGAGTGTACAGAGTGATGCCAAGACCCAGTACTTC.

This clone was counted once. This chain links TRBV10-2 with TRBJ2-7; 7 bases map to TRBD2. With 2 bases clipped from V and 3 bases from J, the junction kept 13 bases outside the gene matches. The CDR3 has 17 amino acids. Germline loops: CDR1 WSHSY, CDR2 SAAADI. The CDR3: CASSEPSLGGVLYEQYF. CDR3 nucleotide sequence: TGCGCCAGCAGTGAGCCCTCCTTGGGGGGGGTCCTCTACGAGCAGTACTTC.

The chain recombines TRBV2 with TRBJ1-5, with 11 bases identical to TRBD1. With 8 bases clipped from V and 6 bases from J, the junction kept 9 bases outside the gene matches. Germline V gene lookup returns CDR1 SNHLY and CDR2 FYNNEI. The CDR3 contains 15 residues. DNA for the CDR3: TGTGCCAGCTCAGGAGGGACAGGGGGTTCTCAGCCCCAGCATTTT. It encodes CASSGGTGGSQPQHF.

The V call is TRBV2, the J call TRBJ2-5; 12 positions match TRBD2. Germline trimming cut 6 bases from V and 2 bases from J; bases unmatched to any gene: 10. Per the germline V gene, CDR1 is SNHLY and CDR2 is FYNNEI. CDR3 length: 17 residues. The CDR3 sequence is CASSPGETSGGQETQYF. The DNA of the CDR3 is TGTGCCAGCAGCCCAGGGGAGACTAGCGGGGGTCAAGAGACCCAGTACTTC.

The CDR3 sequence: CASSVGMGSHNEQFF. The DNA of the CDR3 is TGTGCCAGCAGCGTAGGTATGGGAAGTCACAATGAGCAGTTCTTC. This rearrangement joins TRBV9 to TRBJ2-1; D is uncertain. CDR1 and CDR2 from the germline V gene are SGDLS and YYNGEE. The CDR3 is 15 amino acids. The V and J ends lost 0 bases and 5 bases respectively, with 12 bases between them.

The chain combines TRBV28 with TRBJ2-5; the D call may be TRBD1 or TRBD2 (5 bases each). The CDR3 totals 14 residues. Trimming removed 3 bases at V and 2 bases at J, with 10 bases between. Germline CDR1 and CDR2: MDHEN and SYDVKM. The CDR3 loop reads CASSLGTLQETQYF. The CDR3 DNA sequence: TGTGCCAGCAGTTTGGGGACGTTGCAAGAGACCCAGTACTTC.

This rearrangement joins TRBV27 to TRBJ2-5; TRBD2 matches 13 bases. The CDR3 length is 16 residues. Losses at the gene ends were 9 bases for V and 5 bases for J; bases not matched to a gene: 12. The germline CDR1 and CDR2 sequences are MNHEY and SMNVEV (reference sequence). CDR3 in DNA: TGTGCCAGTCGCCTTACTAGCGGGAGGGGGGGGGAGACCCAGTACTTC. Encoded protein: CASRLTSGRGGETQYF.

The chain recombines TRBV30 with TRBJ2-7; 7 bases fit TRBD2. Germline V gives CDR1 GTSNPN, CDR2 SVGIG (reference sequence). Trimming removed 3 bases from V and 4 bases from J; junction bases left unmatched: 9. The length of the CDR3 is 14 residues. This chain's CDR3 is CAWRAGAGIYEQYF. CDR3 in DNA: TGTGCCTGGAGGGCGGGAGCGGGGATATACGAGCAGTACTTC.

The chain is built from TRBV7-8 and TRBJ2-2; D not resolved. CDR1 SGHVS and CDR2 FQNEAQ come from the germline V gene. Deletions cut 5 bases from V and 7 bases from J, with 8 bases between. This CDR3 region has 12 residues. The CDR3 here is CASSARSGELFF. CDR3 bases: TGTGCCAGCAGCGCCCGTAGCGGGGAGCTGTTTTTT.